The clone carrying this T cell receptor (beta chain) has just a few counts. What it binds is not known. This sample stems from a study of T-cell memory formation after mild COVID-19. Overall study results and limits: Proof of SARS-CoV-2 specificity was absent for the second-wave clones that crested on day 37. Pre-infection memory carried some responding clones, suggesting that cross-reactive memory joined. Shrinking CD4+ clones were chiefly CM and EM; CD8+ ones were chiefly EMRA.

The CDR3 extends over 12 amino acids. Germline V lookup: CDR1 MDHEN, CDR2 SYDVKM. V was pared by 3 bases and J by 4 bases, with 7 bases between. Sample barcodes and UMIs were carried by the TCR alpha and TCR beta cDNA libraries that 5'RACE generated with constant-segment primers. TCRdb fed the 5' RACE reads into MiXCR, producing one record per CDR3 protein. Of fewer than 250,000 distinct CDR3 sequences listed, roughly 10% are singletons. This sequence was found in a young man who had mild COVID-19 (a few samples of this study predate the infection). Cell type and time point are not known. This chain connects TRBV28 to TRBJ2-7, with no clear D. The specimen was PBMCs or a T cell subset sorted from them (not recorded which). In nucleotides, the CDR3 is TGTGCCAGCAGTTTTGCCGGATACGAGCAGTACGTC. Protein sequence: CASSFAGYEQYV.